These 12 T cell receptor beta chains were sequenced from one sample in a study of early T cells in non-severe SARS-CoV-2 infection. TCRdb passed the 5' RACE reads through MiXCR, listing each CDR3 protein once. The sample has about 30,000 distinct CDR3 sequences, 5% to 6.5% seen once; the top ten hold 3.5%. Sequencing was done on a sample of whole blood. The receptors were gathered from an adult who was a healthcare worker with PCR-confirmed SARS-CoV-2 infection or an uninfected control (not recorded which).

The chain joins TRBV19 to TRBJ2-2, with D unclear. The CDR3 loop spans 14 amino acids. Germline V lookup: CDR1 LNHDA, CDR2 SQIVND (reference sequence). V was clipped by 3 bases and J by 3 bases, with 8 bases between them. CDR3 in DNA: TGTGCCAGTAGTATTCTAGGGTACACCGGGGAGCTGTTTTTT. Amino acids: CASSILGYTGELFF.

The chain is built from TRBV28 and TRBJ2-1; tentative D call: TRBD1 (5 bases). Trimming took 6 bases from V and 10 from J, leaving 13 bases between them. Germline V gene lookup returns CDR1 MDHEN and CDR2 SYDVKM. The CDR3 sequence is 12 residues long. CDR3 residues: CASSRMGREQFF. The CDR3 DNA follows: TGTGCCAGCAGCCGAATGGGGCGCGAGCAGTTCTTC. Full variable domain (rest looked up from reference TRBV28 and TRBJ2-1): DVKVTQSSRYLVKRTGEKVFLECVQDMDHENMFWYRQDPGLGLRLIYFSYDVKMKEKGDIPEGYSVSREKKERFSLILESASTNQTSMYLCASSRMGREQFFGPGTRLTVL.

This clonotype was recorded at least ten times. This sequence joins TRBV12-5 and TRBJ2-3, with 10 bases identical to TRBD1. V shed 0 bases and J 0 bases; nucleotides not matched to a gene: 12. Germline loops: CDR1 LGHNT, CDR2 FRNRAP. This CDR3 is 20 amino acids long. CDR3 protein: CASGLVRDGQGVYSTDTQYF. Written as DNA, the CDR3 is TGTGCTAGTGGTTTGGTACGGGATGGACAGGGGGTCTATAGCACAGATACGCAGTATTTT.

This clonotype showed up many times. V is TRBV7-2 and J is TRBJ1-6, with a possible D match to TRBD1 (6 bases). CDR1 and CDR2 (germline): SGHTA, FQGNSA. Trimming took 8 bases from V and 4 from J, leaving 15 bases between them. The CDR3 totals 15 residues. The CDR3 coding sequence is TGTGCCAGCGCTAAGGACAGCCTTTATAATTCACCCCTCCACTTT. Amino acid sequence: CASAKDSLYNSPLHF.

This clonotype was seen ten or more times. CDR3 DNA sequence: TGCAGTGCTACCTTGACAGGCGGCTCCACTAATGAAAAACTGTTTTTT. Translating gives CSATLTGGSTNEKLFF. The chain has TRBV20-1 and TRBJ1-4, with D maybe TRBD1 (6 bases). From germline, CDR1 is DFQATT and CDR2 SNEGSKA (reference sequence). V lost 4 bases and J 2 bases, leaving 17 bases between the germline ends. The CDR3 covers 16 residues.

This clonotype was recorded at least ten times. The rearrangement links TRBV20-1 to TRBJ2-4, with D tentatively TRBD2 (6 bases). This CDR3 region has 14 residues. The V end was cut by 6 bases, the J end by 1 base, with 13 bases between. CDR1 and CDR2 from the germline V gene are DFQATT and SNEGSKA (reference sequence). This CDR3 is CSAPTRSAKNIQYF. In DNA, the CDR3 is TGCAGTGCCCCGACTAGATCCGCCAAAAACATTCAGTACTTC.

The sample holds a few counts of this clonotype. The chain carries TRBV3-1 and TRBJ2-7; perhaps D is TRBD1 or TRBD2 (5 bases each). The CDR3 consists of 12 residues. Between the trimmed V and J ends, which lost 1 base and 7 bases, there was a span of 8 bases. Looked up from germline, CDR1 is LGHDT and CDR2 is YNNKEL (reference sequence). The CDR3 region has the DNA TGTGCCAGCAGCCAAGCTGAGGGGGAGCAGTACTTC. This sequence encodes CASSQAEGEQYF.

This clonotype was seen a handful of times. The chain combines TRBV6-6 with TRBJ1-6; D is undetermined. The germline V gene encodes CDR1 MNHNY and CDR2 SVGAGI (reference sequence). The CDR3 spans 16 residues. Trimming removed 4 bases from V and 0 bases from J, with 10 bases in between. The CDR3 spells CASSSPASSYNSPLHF. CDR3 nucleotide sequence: TGTGCCAGCAGTTCCCCTGCGAGCTCCTATAATTCACCCCTCCACTTT.

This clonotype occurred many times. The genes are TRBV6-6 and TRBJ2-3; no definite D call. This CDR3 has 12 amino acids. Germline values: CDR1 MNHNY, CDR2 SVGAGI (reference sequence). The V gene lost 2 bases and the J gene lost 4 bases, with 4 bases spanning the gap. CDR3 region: CASSYGPDTQYF. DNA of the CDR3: TGTGCCAGCAGTTACGGGCCAGATACGCAGTATTTT.

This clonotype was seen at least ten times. CDR3 region: CAVERVLFTDTQYF. As DNA, the CDR3 is TGTGCCGTGGAGCGGGTCTTATTCACAGATACGCAGTATTTT. The V gene is TRBV7-9, the J gene TRBJ2-3; the D gene is possibly TRBD2 (6 bases). Germline V gives CDR1 SEHNR, CDR2 FQNEAQ (reference sequence). This CDR3 has 14 residues. Between the trimmed V and J ends, which lost 11 bases and 2 bases, there was a span of 17 bases.

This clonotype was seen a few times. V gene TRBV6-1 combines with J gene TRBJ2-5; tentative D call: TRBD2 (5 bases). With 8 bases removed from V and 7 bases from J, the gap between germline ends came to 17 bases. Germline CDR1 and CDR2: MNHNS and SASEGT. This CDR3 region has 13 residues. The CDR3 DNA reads TGTGCCAGCGAAGCCTCCCTTCGGGGGACCCAGTACTTC. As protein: CASEASLRGTQYF.

As DNA, the CDR3 is TGTGCCAGCAGCTTAACCACTGGCGGGATAAGCTCCTACAATGAGCAGTTCTTC. Its protein product is CASSLTTGGISSYNEQFF. The chain links TRBV11-2 to TRBJ2-1; possibly TRBD2 for D (6 bases). The CDR3 loop spans 18 amino acids. V lost 2 bases and J lost 0, with 17 bases in between. CDR1 is SGHAT and CDR2 is FQNNGV in the germline V gene.